The 14 T cell receptor beta chains listed next were all sequenced from one sample in a study of T cell responses to AZD1222 COVID-19 vaccine. Sequencing was performed with immunoSEQ multiplex PCR; in TCRdb, only in-frame clones are kept and a portion is missing. The sample carries 200,000 to 250,000 clones, roughly 94% recorded once. Specimen: peripheral blood, collected 28 days after the second dose of the MenACWY control vaccine. Source of these receptors: an adult who received the MenACWY meningococcal vaccine as a control.

J is TRBJ2-1 and V is TRBV5-6, with 10 bases fitting TRBD2. This CDR3 has 16 residues. The germline gives CDR1 SGHDT, CDR2 YYEEEE. V lost 0 bases and J lost 9; bases outside the gene matches: 9. The CDR3 coding sequence is TGTGCCAGCAGCTTGGTTCCGGGACTAGCGCATTCTGAGCAGTTCTTC. Translation: CASSLVPGLAHSEQFF.

The chain uses TRBV28 and TRBJ2-7, with a possible D match to TRBD1 (6 bases). The germline CDR1 and CDR2 sequences are MDHEN and SYDVKM. The CDR3 extends over 14 amino acids. Trimming cost V 3 bases and J 7 bases, with 16 bases left between them. This CDR3 is CASSFPGALSEQYF. CDR3 in DNA: TGTGCCAGCAGTTTCCCAGGGGCCCTTAGTGAGCAGTACTTC.

The chain combines TRBV19 with TRBJ2-7; 7 bases align to TRBD2. The CDR3 runs to 16 residues. CDR1 is LNHDA and CDR2 is SQIVND in the germline V gene (reference sequence). Trimming cost V 6 bases and J 5 bases; bases outside gene matches: 16. The DNA of the CDR3 is TGTGCCAGTAGAACCTTTTCTGGGGGGGGTACCGACGAGCAGTACTTC. Encoded protein: CASRTFSGGGTDEQYF.

The J gene is TRBJ2-1, the V gene TRBV4-1, with 7 bases fitting TRBD1. The CDR3 extends over 16 amino acids. The germline gives CDR1 MGHRA, CDR2 YSYEKL. J lost 8 bases, V lost 1 base, and 11 bases had no gene match. Written as DNA, the CDR3 is TGCGCCAGCAGCCAAGGCCCCCCCACAGGGGTGGATGAGCAGTTCTTC. It specifies CASSQGPPTGVDEQFF.

The V gene is TRBV28, the J gene TRBJ2-2; D is unclear. The CDR3 covers 16 residues. CDR1 MDHEN and CDR2 SYDVKM come from the germline V gene. Between the trimmed V and J ends, which lost 3 bases and 2 bases, there was a span of 13 bases. CDR3 bases: TGTGCCAGCAGTTTCCGGGCGAAGGGAAACACCGGGGAGCTGTTTTTT. This encodes CASSFRAKGNTGELFF.

This clone was seen just once. The CDR3 reads CASSQGRAEAFF. For the CDR3, the DNA is TGTGCCAGCAGCCAAGGACGCGCAGAAGCTTTCTTT. The chain combines TRBV6-5 with TRBJ1-1; D uncertain. This CDR3 comprises 12 residues. The germline V gene has CDR1 MNHEY and CDR2 SVGAGI. V lost 6 bases to trimming and J lost 8 bases, with 13 bases between them.

This clone appeared a single time. J is TRBJ1-1 and V is TRBV19, with D hard to call. This CDR3 has 16 residues. V was clipped by 0 bases and J by 3 bases, with 14 bases between them. Per the germline V gene, CDR1 is LNHDA and CDR2 is SQIVND (reference sequence). The CDR3 nucleotides are TGTGCCAGTAGTATAGATACCCGGTCTACAGACACTGAAGCTTTCTTT. Protein: CASSIDTRSTDTEAFF.

The rearrangement joins TRBV15 to TRBJ2-7; D gene unclear. Germline V gene lookup returns CDR1 LNHNV and CDR2 YYDKDF (reference sequence). Trimming took off 0 bases at V and 0 bases at J, with 6 bases between the two ends. The CDR3 spans 14 residues. The CDR3 bases are TGTGCCACCAGCAGAGAGCTCCCCTCCTACGAGCAGTACTTC. Encoded protein: CATSRELPSYEQYF.

The chain combines TRBV28 with TRBJ1-1; D is uncertain. The CDR3 contains 13 residues. CDR1 is MDHEN, CDR2 SYDVKM, per germline. Trimming pared 2 bases from V and 6 bases from J, leaving 10 bases between. Written as DNA, the CDR3 is TGTGCCAGCAGTTTACTGTTCCCACCTGAAGCTTTCTTT. Amino acids: CASSLLFPPEAFF.

This rearrangement joins TRBV6-5 to TRBJ2-7; 10 bases align to TRBD2. Germline V gene sequence: CDR1 MNHEY, CDR2 SVGAGI. The CDR3 covers 14 residues. The V and J ends lost 3 bases and 4 bases, in that order; junction bases with no gene match: 3. CDR3 DNA sequence: TGTGCCAGCAGTTATAGCGGGGGGACTTACGAGCAGTACTTC. This codes for CASSYSGGTYEQYF.

The chain has TRBV6-5 and TRBJ1-1; D is undetermined. Trimming cost V 0 bases and J 4 bases, with 12 bases left between them. CDR1 is MNHEY and CDR2 is SVGAGI in the germline V gene. The CDR3 sequence is 15 residues long. DNA for the CDR3: TGTGCCAGCAGTTACTCGAGGGAAGGAATCACTGAAGCTTTCTTT. Translation: CASSYSREGITEAFF.

This chain joins TRBV7-2 and TRBJ1-2; a weak D match, TRBD1 (5 bases). CDR3 size: 14 residues. Germline values: CDR1 SGHTA, CDR2 FQGNSA. V was trimmed by 0 bases and J by 5 bases, leaving 10 bases between them. The CDR3 nucleotides read TGTGCCAGCAGCTTAGCGCAAGGGGATTATGGCTACACCTTC. Its translation: CASSLAQGDYGYTF.

The V call is TRBV7-9, the J call TRBJ2-1, with 7 bases identical to TRBD2. CDR1 and CDR2 from the germline V gene are SEHNR and FQNEAQ (reference sequence). This CDR3 spans 17 amino acids. V shed 5 bases and J 2 bases; nucleotides not matched to a gene: 12. The CDR3: CASSNQVGLAAYNEQFF. In nucleotides, the CDR3 is TGTGCCAGCAGCAACCAGGTTGGGCTAGCGGCCTACAATGAGCAGTTCTTC.

The V and J genes are TRBV6-5 and TRBJ2-5; TRBD2 matches 7 bases. V lost 4 bases, J lost 12 bases, and 20 bases stayed unmatched. The CDR3 runs to 16 residues. CDR1 is MNHEY and CDR2 is SVGAGI in the germline V gene. The CDR3 loop is CASSSEAGTTHSKEYF. The CDR3 DNA is TGTGCCAGCAGTTCCGAGGCCGGGACTACACATTCCAAGGAGTACTTC.